This entry lists 13 T cell receptor beta chains sequenced from one sample in a study of molecular identifiers for immune sequencing clone quantification. TCRdb reanalysed the PCR reads using MiXCR and keeps one entry per CDR3 protein. This table has approximately 54,000 distinct CDR3 sequences, almost 25% appearing once. Sequencing was carried out using naive CD8+ T cells from blood, with Jurkat cell RNA spiked in. Regarding subset: FACS-sorted CD8+CD4-CCR7+CD45RA+ naive T cells. These receptors came from a human donor in good health. Some libraries in this study had Jurkat cell RNA spiked in.

The chain carries TRBV20-1 and TRBJ1-5, with D perhaps matching TRBD1 (6 bases). The ends were cut back, 5 bases at V and 0 bases at J, with 14 bases in the middle. There are 15 residues in the CDR3. CDR1 is DFQATT, CDR2 SNEGSKA, per germline (reference sequence). The CDR3 DNA reads TGCAGTGCTTCCCGGACAGTTTATAGCAATCAGCCCCAGCATTTT. Translated: CSASRTVYSNQPQHF.

In its sample, this clonotype was seen many times. The J gene is TRBJ1-4, the V gene TRBV3-1, with 9 bases aligning to TRBD1. Germline V gives CDR1 LGHDT, CDR2 YNNKEL (reference sequence). V shed 2 bases and J 8 bases; nucleotides not matched to a gene: 9. The CDR3 runs 16 residues. CDR3 loop: CASSQTKGQGREKLFF. The DNA of the CDR3 is TGTGCCAGCAGCCAAACTAAGGGACAGGGTCGCGAAAAACTGTTTTTT.

On this clonotype: It may be a read error: a sequence one base away is much more abundant. The chain is built from TRBV14 and TRBJ2-7, with unresolved D. Germline CDR1 and CDR2: SGHDN and FVKESK. This CDR3 spans 14 amino acids. V gave up 0 bases and J gave up 9 bases, with 15 bases separating them. This chain's CDR3 is CASSQDERMDGQYF. DNA of the CDR3: TGTGCCAGCAGCCAAGACGAAAGGATGGACGGGCAGTACTTC.

About this clonotype: A read error may explain this, as a much larger clone is one base away. The CDR3 loop is CAISAGQGVGYEQFF. The DNA of the CDR3 is TGTGCCATCAGCGCGGGACAGGGAGTCGGTTACGAGCAGTTCTTC. The chain is built from TRBV10-3 and TRBJ2-7; 9 bases fit TRBD1. Matching the DNA end better, TRBJ2-1 makes the J call doubtful. Germline CDR1 ENHRY, CDR2 SYGVKD. This CDR3 comprises 15 residues.

With regard to this clonotype: One end of the junction is discordant with germline, which a read error may explain. The rearrangement joins TRBV9 to TRBJ1-1; 9 bases agree with TRBD1. Germline lookup yields CDR1 SGDLS and CDR2 YYNGEE. The CDR3 has 14 residues. The CDR3 protein is CASGVQGANTEAFF. DNA for the CDR3: TGTGCCAGCGGCGTACAGGGGGCTAACACTGAAGCTTTCTTT. The full variable domain, in which reference TRBV9 and TRBJ1-1 provide the parts outside the CDR3, is DSGVTQTPKHLITATGQRVTLRCSPRSGDLSVYWYQQSLDQGLQFLIQYYNGEERAKGNILERFSAQQFPDLHSELNLSSLELGDSALYFCASGVQGANTEAFFGQGTRLTVV.

For this clonotype: A much larger clone differs from this one at a single base, so this may be a read error. The CDR3 sequence: CASSLPEAGLLEAFF. CDR3 DNA sequence: TGCGCCAGCAGCTTGCCCGAGGCAGGGTTGCTTGAAGCTTTCTTT. The chain recombines TRBV5-1 with TRBJ1-1, with D perhaps matching TRBD1 (5 bases). The length of the CDR3 is 15 residues. Germline CDR1 and CDR2: SGHRS and YFSETQ. Trimming left V 1 base short and J 7 bases short, with 17 bases between. The full variable domain, with the rest looked up from reference TRBV5-1 and TRBJ1-1, is KAGVTQTPRYLIKTRGQQVTLSCSPISGHRSVSWYQQTPGQGLQFLFEYFSETQRNKGNFPGRFSGRQFSNSRSEMNVSTLELGDSALYLCASSLPEAGLLEAFFGQGTRLTVV.

This clonotype has ten or more counts. The chain carries TRBV20-1 and TRBJ2-7, with D unresolved. The CDR3 consists of 12 residues. CDR1 DFQATT and CDR2 SNEGSKA come from the germline V gene (reference sequence). V was shortened by 0 bases and J by 1 base, with 4 bases between the two germline ends. The CDR3, as DNA: TGCAGTGCTAGAGAACGATCCTACGAGCAGTACTTC. Residues: CSARERSYEQYF.

The sample holds many counts of this clonotype. DNA for the CDR3: TGTGCCAGCAGTTACAATACGTGGGATGGGAACACTGAAGCTTTCTTT. This codes for CASSYNTWDGNTEAFF. The rearrangement uses TRBV6-2 or TRBV6-3 and TRBJ1-1; D call uncertain. CDR1 is MNHEY, CDR2 SVGEGT, per germline. This CDR3 is built from 16 residues. Deletions cut 2 bases from V and 1 base from J, with 14 bases between.

This clonotype was detected many times. V gene TRBV4-1 combines with J gene TRBJ2-7, with a possible D match to TRBD1 (6 bases). Germline CDR1 is MGHRA and CDR2 is YSYEKL. There are 15 residues in the CDR3. Trimming shortened V by 2 bases and J by 1 base, and 12 bases separated the two germline ends. The CDR3 reads CASSQSQGTSYEQYF. The CDR3 DNA is TGCGCCAGCAGCCAATCGCAGGGGACGTCCTACGAGCAGTACTTC.

This clonotype appeared a few times. J is TRBJ2-1 and V is TRBV11-2, with no clear D. The germline V and J ends were trimmed by 4 bases and 6 bases, with 16 bases remaining between them. Germline CDR1 reads SGHAT; CDR2 reads FQNNGV. The CDR3 is 15 amino acids. In nucleotides, the CDR3 is TGTGCCAGCAGCTCAGACTCTACTTCGGGCAATGAGCAGTTCTTC. This gives the protein CASSSDSTSGNEQFF.

This clonotype was seen ten or more times. V is TRBV27 and J is TRBJ1-5, with 7 bases matching TRBD1. Germline CDR1 is MNHEY and CDR2 is SMNVEV (reference sequence). J gave up 6 bases and V 4 bases, and 9 bases lay outside the gene matches. The CDR3 totals 15 residues. CDR3 loop: CASSSLTGVGQPQHF. CDR3 nucleotide sequence: TGTGCCAGCAGTTCGCTTACAGGGGTGGGTCAGCCCCAGCATTTT.

This chain connects TRBV12-3 or TRBV12-4 to TRBJ1-5; D is uncertain. The CDR3 is 12 residues long. The germline V and J ends were trimmed by 2 bases and 5 bases, with 4 bases remaining between them. CDR3 coding DNA: TGTGCCAGCAGTTTACCGGATCAGCCCCAGCATTTT. This translates into CASSLPDQPQHF.

This clonotype showed up just a few times. The chain has TRBV9 and TRBJ2-3, with a possible D match to TRBD2 (6 bases). The V gene lost 0 bases and the J gene lost 2 bases, with 7 bases spanning the gap. CDR3 size: 14 residues. Germline CDR1 SGDLS, CDR2 YYNGEE. The CDR3 here is CASSVAGVTDTQYF. CDR3 coding DNA: TGTGCCAGCAGCGTAGCGGGGGTCACAGATACGCAGTATTTT.